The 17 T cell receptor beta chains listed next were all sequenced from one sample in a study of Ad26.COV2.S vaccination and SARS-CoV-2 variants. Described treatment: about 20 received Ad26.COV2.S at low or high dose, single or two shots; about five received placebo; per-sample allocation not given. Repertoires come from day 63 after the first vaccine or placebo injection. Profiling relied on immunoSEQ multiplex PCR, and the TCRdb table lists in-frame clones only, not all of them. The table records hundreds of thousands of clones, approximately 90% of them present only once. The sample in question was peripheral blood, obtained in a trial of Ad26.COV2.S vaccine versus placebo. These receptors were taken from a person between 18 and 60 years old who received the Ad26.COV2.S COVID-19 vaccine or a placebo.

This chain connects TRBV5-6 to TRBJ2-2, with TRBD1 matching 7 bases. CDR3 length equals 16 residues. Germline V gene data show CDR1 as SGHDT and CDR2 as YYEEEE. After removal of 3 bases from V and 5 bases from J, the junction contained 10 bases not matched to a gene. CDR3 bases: TGTGCCAGCAGCTACAACAGGGGCGTCGGGACCGGGGAGCTGTTTTTT. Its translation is CASSYNRGVGTGELFF.

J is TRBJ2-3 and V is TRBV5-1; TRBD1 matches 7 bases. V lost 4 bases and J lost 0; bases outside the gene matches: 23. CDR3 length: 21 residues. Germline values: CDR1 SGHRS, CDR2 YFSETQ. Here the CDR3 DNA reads TGCGCCAGCAGCCCCCCACTGAAGGGGGCTACTCTAGGACTTAGCACAGATACGCAGTATTTT. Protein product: CASSPPLKGATLGLSTDTQYF.

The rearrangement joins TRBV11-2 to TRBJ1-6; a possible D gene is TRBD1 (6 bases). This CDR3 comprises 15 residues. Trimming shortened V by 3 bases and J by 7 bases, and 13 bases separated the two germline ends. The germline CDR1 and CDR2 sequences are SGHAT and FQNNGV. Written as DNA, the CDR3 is TGTGCCAGCAGCTTCCTGGGGGGCGGGAATTCACCCCTCCACTTT. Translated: CASSFLGGGNSPLHF.

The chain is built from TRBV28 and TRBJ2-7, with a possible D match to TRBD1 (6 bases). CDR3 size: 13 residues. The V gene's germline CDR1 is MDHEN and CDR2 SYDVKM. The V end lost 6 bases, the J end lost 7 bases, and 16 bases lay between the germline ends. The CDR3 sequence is CASSLQQGLEQYF. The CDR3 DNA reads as TGTGCCAGCAGCCTACAACAGGGATTGGAGCAGTACTTC.

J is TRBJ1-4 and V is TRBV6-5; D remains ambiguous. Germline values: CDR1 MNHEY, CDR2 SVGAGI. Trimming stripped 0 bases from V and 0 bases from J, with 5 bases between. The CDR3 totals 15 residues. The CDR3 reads CASSYSPATNEKLFF. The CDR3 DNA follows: TGTGCCAGCAGTTACTCGCCAGCAACTAATGAAAAACTGTTTTTT.

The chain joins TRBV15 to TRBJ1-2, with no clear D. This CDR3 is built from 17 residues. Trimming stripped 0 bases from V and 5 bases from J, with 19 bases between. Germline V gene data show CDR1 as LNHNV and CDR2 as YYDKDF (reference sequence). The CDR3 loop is CATSRDLTGQKLYGYTF. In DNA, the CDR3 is TGTGCCACCAGCAGAGATCTAACTGGGCAGAAATTGTATGGCTACACCTTC.

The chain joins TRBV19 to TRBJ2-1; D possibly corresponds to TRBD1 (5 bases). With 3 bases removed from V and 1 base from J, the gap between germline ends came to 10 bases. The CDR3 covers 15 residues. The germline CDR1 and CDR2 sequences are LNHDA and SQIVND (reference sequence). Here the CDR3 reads CASSMAAGSYNEQFF. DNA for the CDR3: TGTGCCAGTAGTATGGCGGCAGGGTCCTACAATGAGCAGTTCTTC. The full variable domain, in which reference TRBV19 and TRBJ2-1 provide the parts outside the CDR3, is DGGITQSPKYLFRKEGQNVTLSCEQNLNHDAMYWYRQDPGQGLRLIYYSQIVNDFQKGDIAEGYSVSREKKESFPLTVTSAQKNPTAFYLCASSMAAGSYNEQFFGPGTRLTVL.

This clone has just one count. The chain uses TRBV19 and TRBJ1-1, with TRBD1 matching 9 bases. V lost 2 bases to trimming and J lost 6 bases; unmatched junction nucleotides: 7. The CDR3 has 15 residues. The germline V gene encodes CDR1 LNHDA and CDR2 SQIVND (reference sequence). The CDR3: CASSINRGHLSEAFF. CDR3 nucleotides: TGTGCCAGTAGTATAAACAGGGGGCATCTCTCTGAAGCTTTCTTT.

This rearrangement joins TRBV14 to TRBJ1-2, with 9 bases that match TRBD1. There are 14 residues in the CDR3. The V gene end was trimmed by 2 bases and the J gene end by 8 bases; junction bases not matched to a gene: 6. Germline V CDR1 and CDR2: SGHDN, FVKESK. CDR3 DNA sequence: TGTGCCAGCAGCCAAAGGACAGGGGTCGGAGGCTACACCTTC. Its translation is CASSQRTGVGGYTF.

CDR3 region: CASSRIPGPSNTEAFF. The CDR3 DNA follows: TGTGCCAGCAGCCGCATTCCGGGTCCTTCGAACACTGAAGCTTTCTTT. The chain combines TRBV7-8 with TRBJ1-1; D call uncertain. V lost 5 bases, J lost 1 base, and 17 bases lay in between. The CDR3 covers 16 residues. Germline assignment: CDR1 SGHVS and CDR2 FQNEAQ.

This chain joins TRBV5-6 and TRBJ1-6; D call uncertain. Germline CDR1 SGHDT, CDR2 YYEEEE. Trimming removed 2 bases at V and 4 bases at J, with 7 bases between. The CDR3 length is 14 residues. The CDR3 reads CASSFWQYNSPLHF. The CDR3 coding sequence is TGTGCCAGCAGCTTTTGGCAGTATAATTCACCCCTCCACTTT.

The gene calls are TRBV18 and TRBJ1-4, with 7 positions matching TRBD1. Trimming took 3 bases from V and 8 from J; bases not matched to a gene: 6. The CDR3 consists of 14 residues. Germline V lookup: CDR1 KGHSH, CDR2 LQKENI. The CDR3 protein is CASSPGQMGEKLFF. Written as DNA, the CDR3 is TGTGCCAGCTCACCGGGACAGATGGGGGAAAAACTGTTTTTT. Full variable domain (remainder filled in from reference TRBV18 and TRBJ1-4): NAGVMQNPRHLVRRRGQEARLRCSPMKGHSHVYWYRQLPEEGLKFMVYLQKENIIDESGMPKERFSAEFPKEGPSILRIQQVVRGDSAAYFCASSPGQMGEKLFFGSGTQLSVL.

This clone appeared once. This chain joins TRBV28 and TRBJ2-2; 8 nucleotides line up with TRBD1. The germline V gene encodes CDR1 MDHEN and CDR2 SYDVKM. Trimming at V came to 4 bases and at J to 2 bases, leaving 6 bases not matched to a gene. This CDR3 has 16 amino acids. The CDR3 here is CASSSSRGPNTGELFF. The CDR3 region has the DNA TGTGCCAGCAGTTCGTCCAGGGGGCCCAACACCGGGGAGCTGTTTTTT.

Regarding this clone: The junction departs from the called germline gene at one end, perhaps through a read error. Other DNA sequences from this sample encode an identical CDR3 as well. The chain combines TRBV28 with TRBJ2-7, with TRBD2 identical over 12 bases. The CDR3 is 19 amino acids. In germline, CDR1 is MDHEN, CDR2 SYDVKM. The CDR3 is CASSFGAPGTSGLSYEQYF. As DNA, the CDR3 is TGTGCTAGCAGTTTTGGCGCCCCCGGGACTAGCGGGTTGTCCTACGAGCAGTACTTC.

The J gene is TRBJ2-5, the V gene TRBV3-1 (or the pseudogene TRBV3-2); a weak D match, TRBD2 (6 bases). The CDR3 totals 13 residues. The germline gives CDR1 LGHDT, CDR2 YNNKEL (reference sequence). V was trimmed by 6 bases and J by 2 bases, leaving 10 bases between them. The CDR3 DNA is TGTGCCAGCAGGAACGGGGGACAAGAGACCCAGTACTTC. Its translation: CASRNGGQETQYF.

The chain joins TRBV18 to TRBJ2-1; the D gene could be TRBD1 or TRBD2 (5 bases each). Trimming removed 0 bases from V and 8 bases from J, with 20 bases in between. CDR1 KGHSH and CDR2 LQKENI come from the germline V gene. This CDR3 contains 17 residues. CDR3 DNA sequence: TGTGCCAGCTCACCACCCGGGGTGGGCGCAAGGGGCGATGAGCAGTTCTTC. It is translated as CASSPPGVGARGDEQFF. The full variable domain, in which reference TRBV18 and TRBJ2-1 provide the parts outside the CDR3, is NAGVMQNPRHLVRRRGQEARLRCSPMKGHSHVYWYRQLPEEGLKFMVYLQKENIIDESGMPKERFSAEFPKEGPSILRIQQVVRGDSAAYFCASSPPGVGARGDEQFFGPGTRLTVL.

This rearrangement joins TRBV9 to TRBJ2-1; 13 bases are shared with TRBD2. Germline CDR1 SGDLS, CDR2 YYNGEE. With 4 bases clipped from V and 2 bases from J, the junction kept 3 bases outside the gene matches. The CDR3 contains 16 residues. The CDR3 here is CASSRGLAGAYNEQFF. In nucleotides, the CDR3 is TGTGCCAGCAGCCGAGGACTAGCGGGGGCCTACAATGAGCAGTTCTTC.